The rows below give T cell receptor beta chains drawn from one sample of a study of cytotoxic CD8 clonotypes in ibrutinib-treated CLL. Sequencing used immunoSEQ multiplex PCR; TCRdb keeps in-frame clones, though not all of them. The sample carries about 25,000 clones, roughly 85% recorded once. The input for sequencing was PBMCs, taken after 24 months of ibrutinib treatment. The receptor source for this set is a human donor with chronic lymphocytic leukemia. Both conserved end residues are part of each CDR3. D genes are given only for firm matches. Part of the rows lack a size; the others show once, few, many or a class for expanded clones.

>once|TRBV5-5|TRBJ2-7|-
TGTGCCAGCACCTCAGGGGCTGTCTACGAGCAGTACTTC
CASTSGAVYEQYF
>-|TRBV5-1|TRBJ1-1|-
TGCGCCAGCGGAGGAGAGAGGAGGGAAGCTTTCTTT
CASGGERREAFF
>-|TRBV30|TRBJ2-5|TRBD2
TGTGCCTGGACTACTGACGCGGGGGGCTGGGAGACCCAGTACTTC
CAWTTDAGGWETQYF
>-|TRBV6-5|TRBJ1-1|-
TGTGCCAGCAGTCGAAACACTGAAGCTTTCTTT
CASSRNTEAFF
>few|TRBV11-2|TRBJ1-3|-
TGTGCCAGCAGCCTTAAGGGGGGCCCGGGTGGAAACACCATATATTTT
CASSLKGGPGGNTIYF
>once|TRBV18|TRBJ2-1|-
TGTGCCAGCTCACCGGTTGAAGTTTCTCGCGAGCAGTTCTTC
CASSPVEVSREQFF
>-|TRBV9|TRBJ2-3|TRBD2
TGTGCCAGCAGCGTAACTCCGACTATTCTAGCGGGGGTGGATACGCAGTATTTT
CASSVTPTILAGVDTQYF
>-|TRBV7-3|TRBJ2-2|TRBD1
TGTGCCAGCAGCGGGACAGGGATTAACACCGGGGAGCTGTTTTTT
CASSGTGINTGELFF
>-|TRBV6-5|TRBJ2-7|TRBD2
TGTGCCAGCAGCCTAGCGGGGGACTCCTACGAGCAGTACTTC
CASSLAGDSYEQYF
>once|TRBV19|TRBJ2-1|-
TGTGCCAGTAGTATTAATGGGCGTTACAATGAGCAGTTCTTC
CASSINGRYNEQFF
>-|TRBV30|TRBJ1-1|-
TGTGCCTGGAGTATCAGGGGAAGTGACACTGAAGCTTTCTTT
CAWSIRGSDTEAFF
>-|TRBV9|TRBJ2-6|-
TGTGCCAGCAGCGGAGGGGCAGCTTACGGGGCCAACGTCCTGACTTTC
CASSGGAAYGANVLTF
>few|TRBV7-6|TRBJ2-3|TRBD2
TGTGCCAGCAGCTTAGGACTAGCGGGGGGATCTAGCACAGATACGCAGTATTTT
CASSLGLAGGSSTDTQYF
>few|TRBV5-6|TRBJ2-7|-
TGTGCCAGCAGCTTGGTTCTGGGACACTCTTACGAGCAGTACTTC
CASSLVLGHSYEQYF
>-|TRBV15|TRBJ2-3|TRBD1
TGTGCCACCAACACGGGACACAGGGGGGCAGATACGCAGTATTTT
CATNTGHRGADTQYF
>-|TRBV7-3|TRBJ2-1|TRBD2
TGTGCCAGCAGCTTAGCGGGGGTCTCCTACAATGAGCAGTTCTTC
CASSLAGVSYNEQFF
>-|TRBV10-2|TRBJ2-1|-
TGCGCCAGCAGTGAGACTTACGGTAGCCACTCCTACAATGAGCAGTTCTTC
CASSETYGSHSYNEQFF
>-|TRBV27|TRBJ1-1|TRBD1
TGTGCCAGCAGAACAGGGGGCACTGAAGCTTTCTTT
CASRTGGTEAFF
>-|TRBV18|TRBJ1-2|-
TGTGCCAGCTCACCATTATCTGGGATCCCGATCTATGGCTACACCTTC
CASSPLSGIPIYGYTF
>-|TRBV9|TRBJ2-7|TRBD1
TGTGCCAGCAGCGTAGAAAAAGGGGGCCCCTACGAGCAGTACTTC
CASSVEKGGPYEQYF
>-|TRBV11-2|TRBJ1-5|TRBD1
TGTGCCAGCAGTTCGACAGGGGAAGGCAATCAGCCCCAGCATTTT
CASSSTGEGNQPQHF
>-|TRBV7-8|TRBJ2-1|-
TGTGCCAGCAGCTTAGAGGAACCCGTAAAGTTCTTC
CASSLEEPVKFF
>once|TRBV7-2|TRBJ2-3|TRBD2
TGTGCCAGCAGCTTGCCGGGGGGGGCCGATACGCAGTATTTT
CASSLPGGADTQYF
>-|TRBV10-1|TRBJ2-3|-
TGCGCCAGCAGTAGAACTCGCACAGATACGCAGTATTTT
CASSRTRTDTQYF
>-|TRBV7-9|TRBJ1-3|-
TGTGCCAGCAGCTCCGGACGGGGGAACCTTGACGGAAACACCATATATTTT
CASSSGRGNLDGNTIYF
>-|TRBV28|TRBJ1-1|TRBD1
TGTGCCAGCAGTTTACCCGACAGGGTTCTTGCTTTCTTT
CASSLPDRVLAFF
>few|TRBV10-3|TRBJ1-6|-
TGTGCCACCTGGGATCCGGGACCGCAAAATTCACCCCTCCACTTT
CATWDPGPQNSPLHF
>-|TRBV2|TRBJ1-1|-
TGTGCCAGCGGGCAGGAGGTTATGAACACTGAAGCTTTCTTT
CASGQEVMNTEAFF
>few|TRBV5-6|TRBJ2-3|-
TGTGCCAGCAGCTTGAGTGTCGGACGATCAACAGATACGCAGTATTTT
CASSLSVGRSTDTQYF
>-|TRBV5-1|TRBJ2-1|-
TGCGCCAGCAGTGTGGGCCGGGGCTCCTACAATGAGCAGTTCTTC
CASSVGRGSYNEQFF
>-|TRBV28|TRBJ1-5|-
TGTGCCAGCAGTTCCACCGATCAGCCCCAGCATTTT
CASSSTDQPQHF
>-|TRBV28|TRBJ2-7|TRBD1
TGTGCCAGCAGTTGGGACAGTAGTTACGAGCAGTACTTC
CASSWDSSYEQYF
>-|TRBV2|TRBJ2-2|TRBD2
TGTGCCAGCAGTATCGGACTAGCGGACACCGGGGAGCTGTTTTTT
CASSIGLADTGELFF
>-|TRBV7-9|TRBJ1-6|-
TGTGCCAGCAGCTACTCGTTATCGGACAAGAGCTCCTATAATTCACCCCTCCACTTT
CASSYSLSDKSSYNSPLHF
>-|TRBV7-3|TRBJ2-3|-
TGTGCCAGCAGTAAATCTAGGGGCACAGATACGCAGTATTTT
CASSKSRGTDTQYF
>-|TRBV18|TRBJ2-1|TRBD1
TGTGCCAGCTCATCGACAGGGTTTGGGAACTACAATGAGCAGTTCTTC
CASSSTGFGNYNEQFF
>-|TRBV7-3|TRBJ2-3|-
TGTGCCAGCAGCCCTGAGTCTACTTCTTACACAGATACGCAGTATTTT
CASSPESTSYTDTQYF
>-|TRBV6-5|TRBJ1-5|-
TGTGCCAGCAGTCGACAGGAGAATCAGCCCCAGCATTTT
CASSRQENQPQHF
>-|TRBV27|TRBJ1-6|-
TGTGCCAGCGGCAACACAGGGTATGGGTTAGGTTCACCCCTCCACTTT
CASGNTGYGLGSPLHF
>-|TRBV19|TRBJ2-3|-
TGTGCCACCGCGGGACAGATCACAGATACGCAGTATTTT
CATAGQITDTQYF
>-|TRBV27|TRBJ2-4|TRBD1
TGTGCCAGCAGTGCGGACAGGGGGTGGGAAAACATTCAGTACTTC
CASSADRGWENIQYF
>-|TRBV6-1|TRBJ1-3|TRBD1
TGTGCCAGCAGTGTACACAGGGGGCGCGCGGGAAACACCATATATTTT
CASSVHRGRAGNTIYF
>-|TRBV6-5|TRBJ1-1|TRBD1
TGTGCCAGCAACCGGGGGGAGGGGGCGAACACTGAAGCTTTCTTT
CASNRGEGANTEAFF
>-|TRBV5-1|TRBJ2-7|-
TGCGCCAGCGGCTCGGGGGTAAGGACCTACGAGCAGTACTTC
CASGSGVRTYEQYF
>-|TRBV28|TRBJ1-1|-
TGTGCCAGCAAAGGAGGGTTCTATTTGAACACTGAAGCTTTCTTT
CASKGGFYLNTEAFF
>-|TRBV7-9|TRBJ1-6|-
TGTGCCAGCAGCTGGTGGACGGGGGGAAGCTCCTATAATTCACCCCTCCACTTT
CASSWWTGGSSYNSPLHF
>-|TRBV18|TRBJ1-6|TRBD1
TGTGCCAGCTCACCACCCCAGGGGGGTAATTCACCCCTCCACTTT
CASSPPQGGNSPLHF
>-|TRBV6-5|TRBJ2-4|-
TGTGCCAGCATGGGCCTTCCCCGGGGGAACATTCAGTACTTC
CASMGLPRGNIQYF
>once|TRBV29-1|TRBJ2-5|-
TGCAGCGTTGAAGGTTGGGGATTCCGAGAGACCCAGTACTTC
CSVEGWGFRETQYF
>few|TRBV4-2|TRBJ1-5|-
TGTGCCAGCAGCCGACGGAATAATCAGCCCCAGCATTTT
CASSRRNNQPQHF
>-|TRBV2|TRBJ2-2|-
TGTGCCAGCAGAGTCCTAGGACGGGTAACGGGCGGGGAGCTGTTTTTT
CASRVLGRVTGGELFF
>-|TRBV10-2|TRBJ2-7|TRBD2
TGCGCCAGCAGTGATCTTAGCGGGGGGCCCTACGAGCAGTACTTC
CASSDLSGGPYEQYF
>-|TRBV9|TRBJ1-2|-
TGTGCCAGCAGCGTAGCTACGGGGAGAGCCCACTATGGCTACACCTTC
CASSVATGRAHYGYTF